The 13 T cell receptor beta chains listed next were all sequenced from one sample in a study of blood T cell repertoires in COVID-19. The repertoire was sequenced with immunoSEQ multiplex PCR; TCRdb's copy has only in-frame clones and lacks some. Of some 200,000 clones in the sample, approximately 78% were seen once. Material for sequencing was PBMCs or T cells enriched from blood (not recorded which). The receptors shown here come from a woman aged 45-60 years who had recovered from COVID-19.

This clone was detected a few times. The DNA of the CDR3 is TGTGCCAGCAGTCACGGACAGGCCGAAGAGACCCAGTACTTC. Translation: CASSHGQAEETQYF. The rearrangement uses TRBV28 and TRBJ2-5; 7 bases match TRBD1. The CDR3 is made up of 14 amino acids. CDR1 is MDHEN and CDR2 is SYDVKM in the germline V gene. V shed 5 bases and J 3 bases; nucleotides not matched to a gene: 6.

This clone appeared many times. The chain has TRBV7-8 and TRBJ1-5; 7 bases fit TRBD1. This CDR3 is built from 13 residues. Germline V lookup: CDR1 SGHVS, CDR2 FQNEAQ. The V segment lost 3 bases and the J segment 7 bases; nucleotides outside the gene matches: 3. CDR3 amino acids: CASSFDRAQPQHF. Here the CDR3 DNA reads TGTGCCAGCAGCTTCGACAGGGCCCAGCCCCAGCATTTT. Complete variable domain (other parts from reference TRBV7-8 and TRBJ1-5): GAGVSQSPRYKVAKRGQDVALRCDPISGHVSLFWYQQALGQGPEFLTYFQNEAQLDKSGLPSDRFFAERPEGSVSTLKIQRTQQEDSAVYLCASSFDRAQPQHFGDGTRLSIL.

The chain links TRBV14 to TRBJ1-3, with TRBD1 matching 10 bases. The length of the CDR3 is 15 residues. V dropped 6 bases and J dropped 4; count of bases not matched to a gene: 6. Germline values: CDR1 SGHDN, CDR2 FVKESK. The DNA for the CDR3 is TGTGCCAGCAGACCCGGGACAGGGGTCGGAAACACCATATATTTT. It is translated as CASRPGTGVGNTIYF. The full variable domain, its missing parts supplied by reference TRBV14 and TRBJ1-3, is EAGVTQFPSHSVIEKGQTVTLRCDPISGHDNLYWYRRVMGKEIKFLLHFVKESKQDESGMPNNRFLAERTGGTYSTLKVQPAELEDSGVYFCASRPGTGVGNTIYFGEGSWLTVV.

This clone was recorded once. V usage is TRBV11-3 and J usage is TRBJ1-1; 10 nucleotides agree with TRBD1. With V trimmed by 6 bases and J by 1 base, 11 bases remained unmatched. The CDR3 has 17 residues. The V gene's germline CDR1 is SGHNT and CDR2 YENEEA. CDR3 sequence (DNA): TGTGCCAGCAGTTCCGGGACAGGGGCCCGGGGGAACACTGAAGCTTTCTTT. This translates into CASSSGTGARGNTEAFF.

The genes are TRBV5-1 and TRBJ2-3, with 10 bases aligning to TRBD2. There are 15 residues in the CDR3. CDR1 SGHRS and CDR2 YFSETQ come from the germline V gene. V gave up 6 bases and J gave up 4 bases; unmatched junction bases: 8. The CDR3: CASNEGLAGADTQYF. CDR3 DNA sequence: TGCGCCAGCAACGAGGGGCTAGCGGGAGCAGATACGCAGTATTTT. Supplemented by reference TRBV5-1 and TRBJ2-3, the full variable domain reads KAGVTQTPRYLIKTRGQQVTLSCSPISGHRSVSWYQQTPGQGLQFLFEYFSETQRNKGNFPGRFSGRQFSNSRSEMNVSTLELGDSALYLCASNEGLAGADTQYFGPGTRLTVL.

This chain connects TRBV6-2 or TRBV6-3 to TRBJ1-6; weak D call: TRBD1 (5 bases). The CDR3 is 13 residues long. The V gene lost 7 bases and the J gene lost 9 bases, with 13 bases spanning the gap. Germline CDR1 MNHEY, CDR2 SVGEGT. The CDR3 DNA is TGTGCCAGCACCCCTCCGGGGGGTTCACCCCTCCACTTT. Its translation: CASTPPGGSPLHF.

In this sample, this clone turned up a few times. This rearrangement joins TRBV5-1 to TRBJ1-5, with unresolved D. The CDR3 sequence is 14 residues long. V lost 0 bases to trimming and J lost 7 bases, with 11 bases between them. Germline V CDR1 and CDR2: SGHRS, YFSETQ. The CDR3 is CASSLGGLGQPQHF. CDR3 in DNA: TGCGCCAGCAGCTTGGGTGGGTTGGGCCAGCCCCAGCATTTT.

J is TRBJ2-3 and V is TRBV12-5; perhaps TRBD2 as D (5 bases). The germline gives CDR1 LGHNT, CDR2 FRNRAP. The V and J ends lost 4 bases and 1 base respectively, with 6 bases between them. This CDR3 region has 13 residues. The CDR3 spells CASGSRGTDTQYF. Here the CDR3 DNA reads TGTGCTAGTGGTTCGAGGGGCACAGATACGCAGTATTTT.

This clone was counted once. V gene TRBV7-8 combines with J gene TRBJ2-5, with TRBD1 matching over 7 bases. CDR1 SGHVS and CDR2 FQNEAQ come from the germline V gene. The trim removed 8 bases at V and 5 bases at J, leaving 14 bases unmatched. The CDR3 is 15 residues long. In DNA, the CDR3 is TGTGCCAGCTCCGGGGAGACAGGGAAAGGGGAGACCCAGTACTTC. It encodes CASSGETGKGETQYF.

The chain links TRBV10-3 to TRBJ2-7; a weak D match, TRBD2 (5 bases). V was cut by 6 bases and J by 2 bases, with 11 bases left in between. The CDR3 is made up of 13 amino acids. The germline CDR1 and CDR2 sequences are ENHRY and SYGVKD. CDR3 loop: CAISGDAPYEQYF. CDR3 sequence (DNA): TGTGCCATCAGCGGGGATGCTCCCTACGAGCAGTACTTC.

The chain combines TRBV11-2 with TRBJ1-6; 8 bases are shared with TRBD1. V lost 2 bases, J lost 9 bases, and 0 bases stayed unmatched. The CDR3 contains 13 residues. Germline CDR1 reads SGHAT; CDR2 reads FQNNGV. CDR3 sequence: CASSLQGASPLHF. CDR3 coding DNA: TGTGCCAGCAGCTTACAGGGGGCTTCACCCCTCCACTTT. The full variable domain, in which reference TRBV11-2 and TRBJ1-6 provide the parts outside the CDR3, is EAGVAQSPRYKIIEKRQSVAFWCNPISGHATLYWYQQILGQGPKLLIQFQNNGVVDDSQLPKDRFSAERLKGVDSTLKIQPAKLEDSAVYLCASSLQGASPLHFGNGTRLTVT.

The rearrangement joins TRBV30 to TRBJ2-7, with D perhaps matching TRBD2 (5 bases). The V gene's germline CDR1 is GTSNPN and CDR2 SVGIG (reference sequence). CDR3 size: 12 residues. The V end lost 5 bases, the J end lost 4 bases, and 12 bases lay between the germline ends. Written as DNA, the CDR3 is TGTGCCTGGGGGGAGAACTATTACGAGCAGTACTTC. Translating gives CAWGENYYEQYF.

Only a few counts were recorded for this clone. CDR3 coding DNA: TGTGCCAGCAGTTTGTTGGAGACTACGGAGCAGTACTTC. Translated, it gives CASSLLETTEQYF. The rearrangement links TRBV27 to TRBJ2-7; weak D call: TRBD2 (5 bases). Germline V gives CDR1 MNHEY, CDR2 SMNVEV (reference sequence). This CDR3 spans 13 amino acids. Trimming pared 3 bases from V and 7 bases from J, leaving 13 bases between.